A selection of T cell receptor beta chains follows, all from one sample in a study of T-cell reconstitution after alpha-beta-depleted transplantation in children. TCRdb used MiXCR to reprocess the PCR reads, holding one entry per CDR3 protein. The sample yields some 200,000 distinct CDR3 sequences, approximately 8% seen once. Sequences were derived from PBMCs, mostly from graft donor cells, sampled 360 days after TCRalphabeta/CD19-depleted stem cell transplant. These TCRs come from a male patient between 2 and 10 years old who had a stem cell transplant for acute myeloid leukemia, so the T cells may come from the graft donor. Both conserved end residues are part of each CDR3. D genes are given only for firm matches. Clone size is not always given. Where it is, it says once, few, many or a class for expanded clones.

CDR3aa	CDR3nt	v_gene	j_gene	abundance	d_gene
CASSVGWDSSLTDTQYF	TGTGCCAGCAGCGTAGGATGGGACTCCTCCCTCACAGATACGCAGTATTTT	TRBV9	TRBJ2-3	many	-
CASSPLTWETQYF	TGTGCCAGCTCACCACTGACCTGGGAGACCCAGTACTTC	TRBV18	TRBJ2-5	few	-
CASRLFRQAQNEQFF	TGTGCCAGCAGACTTTTCCGACAGGCTCAGAATGAGCAGTTCTTC	TRBV6-1	TRBJ2-1	many	-
CASSLLGSVGHSVTGELFF	TGTGCCAGCAGTTTATTAGGTTCGGTTGGTCACTCCGTCACCGGGGAGCTGTTTTTT	TRBV27	TRBJ2-2	many	-
CATSDLDGRELFF	TGTGCCACCAGTGATTTGGACGGGCGGGAGCTGTTTTTT	TRBV24-1	TRBJ2-2	many	-
CATSGGINQPQHF	TGTGCCACCTCGGGGGGAATCAATCAGCCCCAGCATTTT	TRBV27	TRBJ1-5	few	-
CASSLALLAGAYEQYF	TGCGCCAGCAGCTTGGCCTTGCTAGCGGGAGCCTACGAGCAGTACTTC	TRBV5-1	TRBJ2-7	-	TRBD2
CASSWGNFGEQFF	TGCGCCAGCAGCTGGGGCAATTTTGGTGAGCAGTTCTTC	TRBV5-1	TRBJ2-1	many	-
CASSPPSARTDTQYF	TGTGCCAGCTCACCACCGTCCGCTAGGACAGATACGCAGTATTTT	TRBV18	TRBJ2-3	many	-
CASSLEQGQLETQYF	TGTGCCAGCAGCTTGGAACAGGGTCAGTTAGAGACCCAGTACTTC	TRBV5-5	TRBJ2-5	-	-
CASSYGTPGTGELFF	TGTGCCAGCAGTTACGGGACTCCGGGGACCGGGGAGCTGTTTTTT	TRBV12-3/TRBV12-4	TRBJ2-2	many	-
CASSGPQGVTYNEQFF	TGTGCCAGCAGCGGCCCCCAGGGGGTTACTTACAATGAGCAGTTCTTC	TRBV7-2	TRBJ2-1	many	TRBD1
CASSVVQEYTGELFF	TGTGCCAGCAGCGTAGTACAGGAGTACACCGGGGAGCTGTTTTTT	TRBV9	TRBJ2-2	-	-
CAIGPGGATQYF	TGTGCCATCGGGCCGGGCGGGGCGACCCAGTACTTC	TRBV10-3	TRBJ2-5	-	-
CASSLVGDGNTIYF	TGCGCCAGCAGCTTGGTGGGTGACGGAAACACCATATATTTT	TRBV5-1	TRBJ1-3	many	-
CASSLSTSYNEQFF	TGTGCCAGCTCCCTGTCGACCTCCTACAATGAGCAGTTCTTC	TRBV18	TRBJ2-1	-	-
CSARLAGGFPDTQYF	TGCAGTGCTCGACTAGCGGGAGGTTTCCCAGATACGCAGTATTTT	TRBV20-1	TRBJ2-3	many	TRBD2